This T cell receptor (beta chain) was captured by sequencing in a study of T cell responses to AZD1222 COVID-19 vaccine. On the study more broadly: Analyses pooled second doses at about 4 or about 12 weeks. Study-wide findings and caveats: CD4 TCRs associated with vaccination spanned spike, dominating at 160-218 and 743-854.

Regarding this clone: Its antigen remains unknown.

Trimming cost V 1 base and J 3 bases; bases outside gene matches: 4. The CDR3 contains 16 residues. Per germline, CDR1 SGHTA and CDR2 FQGNSA. Profiled with immunoSEQ multiplex PCR; TCRdb holds only in-frame clones, not every one. The profile shows about 110,000 clones, approximately 86% of them singletons. The chain employs TRBV7-2 and TRBJ1-4; 8 bases align to TRBD1. Source: peripheral blood, taken on day 0 of AZD1222 vaccination. The TCR was taken from an adult in good health. The CDR3 spells CASSLGTGRANEKLFF. The CDR3 DNA reads TGTGCCAGCAGCTTAGGGACAGGGCGGGCTAATGAAAAACTGTTTTTT.